The rows below give T cell receptor beta chains drawn from one sample of a study of Graves' ophthalmopathy and Graves' hyperthyroidism. TCRdb re-called the multiplex PCR reads with MiXCR, one entry per CDR3 protein. The profile covers around 1,200,000 distinct CDR3 sequences, with less than 45% appearing a single time and 8.5% to 14% taken by the ten largest. Sequenced material: peripheral blood or thyroid tissue (not recorded which). The receptors were gathered from an adult man with Graves' hyperthyroidism. CDR3s include the opening cysteine and the closing phenylalanine or tryptophan. The D gene is left open where the match is weak. Clone size is shown for a subset of rows, as once, few, many or a class of expanded clone.

D	size	V	J	CDR3	DNA
.	few	TRBV5-8	TRBJ2-7	CASSLKGGDEQYF	TGTGCCAGCAGCCTTAAGGGCGGGGACGAGCAGTACTTC
.	.	TRBV29-1	TRBJ1-2	CSVVGGALYGYTF	TGCAGCGTTGTCGGGGGGGCGCTTTATGGCTACACCTTC
TRBD1	.	TRBV29-1	TRBJ1-2	CSVGDRDGGYTF	TGCAGCGTTGGGGACAGGGATGGAGGCTACACCTTC
.	.	TRBV7-8	TRBJ2-5	CASTLTGSWLGETQYF	TGTGCCAGCACCCTGACTGGTAGCTGGTTGGGAGAGACCCAGTACTTC
.	once	TRBV15	TRBJ1-6	CATSRDHRVGNSPLHF	TGTGCCACCAGCAGAGATCACAGGGTAGGGAATTCACCCCTCCACTTT
.	.	TRBV5-1	TRBJ2-5	CASSWTAKEAQYF	TGCGCCAGCAGCTGGACAGCCAAAGAGGCCCAGTACTTC
TRBD1	many	TRBV6-6	TRBJ1-5	CASSDTGDQPQHF	TGTGCCAGCAGTGATACAGGGGATCAGCCCCAGCATTTT
TRBD1	many	TRBV20-1	TRBJ1-1	CSADTGGTEAFF	TGCAGTGCTGACACAGGGGGCACTGAAGCTTTCTTT
TRBD1	.	TRBV9	TRBJ2-6	CASSGGQGDSGANVLTF	TGTGCCAGCAGCGGCGGACAGGGGGACTCTGGGGCCAACGTCCTGACTTTC
.	many	TRBV24-1	TRBJ2-6	CATSDRGQTSGANVLTF	TGTGCCACCAGTGATAGGGGACAAACTTCTGGGGCCAACGTCCTGACTTTC
TRBD1	few	TRBV20-1	TRBJ1-6	CSALQGNIYNSPLHF	TGCAGTGCCTTACAGGGGAACATCTATAATTCACCCCTCCACTTT
TRBD1	.	TRBV6-5	TRBJ2-7	CASSESATGPHDQYF	TGTGCCAGCAGTGAATCGGCGACAGGGCCCCACGACCAGTACTTC
TRBD1	many	TRBV5-1	TRBJ2-7	CASSLVSQGAHNGQYF	TGCGCCAGCAGCTTGGTATCTCAGGGGGCTCACAACGGGCAGTACTTC
.	many	TRBV9	TRBJ2-7	CASSVGPDLSYEQYF	TGTGCCAGCAGCGTAGGTCCAGACCTCTCCTACGAGCAGTACTTC
.	many	TRBV20-1	TRBJ1-4	CSASRQEKLFF	TGCAGTGCTTCTAGGCAAGAAAAACTGTTTTTT
TRBD1	.	TRBV7-2	TRBJ2-5	CANSLGQGALETQYF	TGTGCCAACAGCCTAGGACAGGGGGCCTTAGAGACCCAGTACTTC
.	.	TRBV29-1	TRBJ2-7	CSVEDSTRYEQYF	TGCAGCGTTGAAGATAGTACCAGATACGAGCAGTACTTC
.	few	TRBV6-5	TRBJ2-7	CASSLVRTGTYEQYF	TGTGCCAGCAGTTTGGTGAGGACGGGGACCTACGAGCAGTACTTC
TRBD1	many	TRBV29-1	TRBJ1-2	CSADRDSNYGYTF	TGCAGCGCAGACAGGGACTCTAACTATGGCTACACCTTC
.	many	TRBV2	TRBJ1-2	CASSRQPYGYTF	TGTGCCAGCAGCCGGCAGCCCTATGGCTACACCTTC
.	few	TRBV5-8	TRBJ2-5	CASSLAGDEETQYF	TGTGCCAGCAGCTTGGCGGGGGACGAGGAGACCCAGTACTTC
.	many	TRBV29-1	TRBJ2-7	CSAEGVLPYEQYF	TGCAGCGCCGAAGGGGTGTTGCCCTACGAGCAGTACTTC
.	.	TRBV4-2	TRBJ2-7	CASSQKIYEQYF	TGTGCCAGCAGCCAAAAAATTTACGAGCAGTACTTC
.	many	TRBV7-6	TRBJ2-5	CASSFRTQETQYF	TGTGCCAGCAGCTTTAGAACCCAAGAGACCCAGTACTTC
.	many	TRBV7-2	TRBJ2-5	CASSDKNPGLRLETQYF	TGTGCCAGCAGCGATAAGAATCCGGGACTGAGACTAGAGACCCAGTACTTC
.	.	TRBV6-5	TRBJ2-2	CASTRGAGVSVAGELFF	TGTGCCAGCACCCGAGGGGCAGGGGTTTCGGTTGCCGGGGAGCTGTTTTTT
.	.	TRBV5-1	TRBJ2-2	CASSQGINTGELFF	TGTGCCAGCAGCCAGGGTATCAACACCGGGGAGCTGTTTTTT
.	.	TRBV20-1	TRBJ2-7	CSAFHRGTEPYEQYF	TGCAGTGCTTTCCACCGAGGGACGGAACCCTACGAGCAGTACTTC
TRBD1	many	TRBV12-3/TRBV12-4	TRBJ2-7	CASSLTDRGYEQYF	TGTGCCAGCAGTTTAACGGACAGGGGGTACGAGCAGTACTTC
.	.	TRBV19	TRBJ2-1	CASSISTYNEQFF	TGTGCCAGTAGTATCTCCACGTACAATGAGCAGTTCTTC
TRBD1	many	TRBV7-6	TRBJ2-2	CASSGGQGYTGELFF	TGTGCCAGCAGCGGGGGACAGGGGTACACCGGGGAGCTGTTTTTT
.	many	TRBV7-2	TRBJ1-1	CASSLGPRDAEAFF	TGTGCCAGCAGCTTAGGCCCCAGGGATGCTGAAGCTTTCTTT
.	.	TRBV10-3	TRBJ1-1	CAISGNGNTEAFF	TGTGCCATCAGTGGTAACGGGAATACTGAAGCTTTCTTT
TRBD1	.	TRBV25-1	TRBJ1-2	CASSEYSGDRNFGAGYTF	TGTGCCAGCAGTGAATACTCGGGGGACAGAAACTTTGGGGCTGGCTACACCTTC
.	.	TRBV4-2	TRBJ1-1	CASSLAAQGTMNTEAFF	TGTGCCAGCAGCTTGGCTGCGCAGGGGACAATGAACACTGAAGCTTTCTTT
.	.	TRBV29-1	TRBJ1-2	CSFGDYAYGYTF	TGCAGCTTCGGAGACTATGCTTATGGCTACACCTTC
TRBD2	.	TRBV6-5	TRBJ2-2	CASSSQGLAGRGAGELFF	TGTGCCAGCAGTTCACAGGGACTAGCGGGACGGGGGGCCGGGGAGCTGTTTTTT
TRBD2	many	TRBV7-3	TRBJ2-7	CASSQTGTSVYEQYF	TGTGCCAGCAGCCAAACCGGGACTAGCGTCTACGAGCAGTACTTC
TRBD1	once	TRBV7-2	TRBJ1-2	CTSSQTGQDYGYTF	TGTACCAGCAGCCAAACGGGACAGGACTATGGCTACACCTTC
TRBD1	.	TRBV12-3/TRBV12-4	TRBJ1-5	CASSPDRPEPQHF	TGTGCCAGCAGTCCGGACAGGCCCGAGCCCCAGCATTTT
.	.	TRBV19	TRBJ2-6	CASSYARRSSGANVLTF	TGTGCCAGCAGTTACGCTCGGCGGAGCTCTGGGGCCAACGTCCTGACTTTC
.	many	TRBV7-9	TRBJ1-1	CASSLLAISGEAFF	TGTGCCAGCAGCTTACTAGCTATCTCCGGGGAAGCTTTCTTT
.	many	TRBV20-1	TRBJ2-7	CSARRDDHSYEQYF	TGCAGTGCCCGAAGGGACGATCACTCCTACGAGCAGTACTTC
.	.	TRBV7-8	TRBJ2-5	CAMCEWGTWQYF	TGTGCCATGTGCGAGTGGGGGACCTGGCAGTACTTC
.	few	TRBV20-1	TRBJ1-3	CSARDIGQPPGNTIYF	TGCAGTGCTAGAGATATAGGGCAGCCACCTGGAAACACCATATATTTT
.	many	TRBV7-8	TRBJ2-5	CASSLGTTGGQETQYF	TGTGCCAGCAGCTTAGGTACCACCGGGGGACAAGAGACCCAGTACTTC
TRBD2	many	TRBV9	TRBJ2-7	CASSVATSGNYEQYF	TGTGCCAGCAGCGTAGCAACTAGCGGGAACTACGAGCAGTACTTC
TRBD1	.	TRBV2	TRBJ2-7	CASDKIGTGGGEQYF	TGTGCCAGCGACAAAATCGGGACAGGGGGCGGGGAGCAGTACTTC
.	.	TRBV2	TRBJ1-2	CASTRGGDGYTF	TGTGCCAGCACCAGGGGAGGCGATGGCTACACCTTC